A selection of T cell receptor beta chains follows, all from one sample in a study of T cells after yellow fever vaccination. TCRdb processed the 5' RACE reads anew with MiXCR; each CDR3 protein has one entry. Seen here are under 350,000 distinct CDR3 sequences, over 4% observed once, and the top ten hold under 30%. The specimen was PBMCs, collected 5 days after the yellow fever booster vaccination. The receptors stem from a man between 18 and 29 years old who received the YFV17D yellow fever vaccine. Both conserved end residues are trimmed from each CDR3. The order of the fields is D gene, J gene, V gene, CDR3 length, CDR3 protein. D genes are given only for firm matches.

TRBD1 | TRBJ1-4 | TRBV2 | 14 | ASTNRDRSFNEKLF
- | TRBJ1-2 | TRBV20-1 | 11 | SARAPGPYGYT
TRBD2 | TRBJ2-3 | TRBV5-1 | 14 | ASKRLAGESTDTQY
- | TRBJ1-5 | TRBV4-1 | 12 | ASSQEEVDQPQH
- | TRBJ2-1 | TRBV12-3/TRBV12-4 | 10 | ASGGLVNEQF
- | TRBJ1-5 | TRBV5-1 | 13 | ASSWGTGSNQPQH
- | TRBJ2-2 | TRBV4-3 | 11 | ASSMPATGELF
- | TRBJ2-3 | TRBV9 | 11 | ASSVAPADTQY
TRBD1 | TRBJ1-6 | TRBV5-1 | 12 | ASSVGTGSSPLH
- | TRBJ2-1 | TRBV4-1 | 13 | ASSRGDLNYNEQF
- | TRBJ1-6 | TRBV5-1 | 13 | ASSGGPENNSPLH
TRBD1 | TRBJ2-2 | TRBV5-1 | 13 | ASSSRGQDTGELF
- | TRBJ1-1 | TRBV6-6 | 14 | ASSYSSVPRDTEAF
TRBD1 | TRBJ1-6 | TRBV12-3/TRBV12-4 | 13 | ASSSTGAAGSPLH
- | TRBJ1-2 | TRBV7-3 | 14 | ASSYDGGTGGYGYT
- | TRBJ2-1 | TRBV6-5 | 11 | ASSLLDKAEQF
TRBD2 | TRBJ2-1 | TRBV2 | 12 | ASNRLAGGNEQF
- | TRBJ1-3 | TRBV12-3/TRBV12-4 | 12 | ASSLAQPGNTIY